The clone carrying this TCR beta chain was counted many times. Its antigen is currently unknown. Bulk TCR libraries used previously described methods and listed TCR primers. Each CDR3 protein is one row after TCRdb ran MiXCR on the PCR reads. The table lists about 330,000 distinct CDR3 sequences, roughly a quarter of them singletons. This specimen comes from a study of molecular identifiers for immune sequencing clone quantification. Germline V gene lookup returns CDR1 LNHDA and CDR2 SQIVND (reference sequence). With V trimmed by 8 bases and J by 4 bases, 5 bases remained unmatched. The CDR3 extends over 14 amino acids. CD8+CD4-CCR7+CD45RA+ sorting gave the naive CD8 T cells. The study, taken as a whole, reports: Investigators reportedly could detect spiked Jurkat TCR RNA from one cell among some 940,000 naive cells. Clonotypes topping 20 RNA copies carried over 99% of effector molecules but under 1% of naive ones.

The origin of this receptor is a human donor in good health. Some libraries in this study had Jurkat cell RNA spiked in. The J gene is TRBJ2-2, the V gene TRBV19, with TRBD2 matching 9 bases. Source material: naive CD8+ T cells from blood, with Jurkat cell RNA spiked in. Subset denoted: FACS-sorted CD8+CD4-CCR7+CD45RA+ naive T cells. The CDR3 DNA reads TGTGCCAGTGCGGGAGGGTTAGGCACCGGGGAGCTGTTTTTT. This codes for CASAGGLGTGELFF.